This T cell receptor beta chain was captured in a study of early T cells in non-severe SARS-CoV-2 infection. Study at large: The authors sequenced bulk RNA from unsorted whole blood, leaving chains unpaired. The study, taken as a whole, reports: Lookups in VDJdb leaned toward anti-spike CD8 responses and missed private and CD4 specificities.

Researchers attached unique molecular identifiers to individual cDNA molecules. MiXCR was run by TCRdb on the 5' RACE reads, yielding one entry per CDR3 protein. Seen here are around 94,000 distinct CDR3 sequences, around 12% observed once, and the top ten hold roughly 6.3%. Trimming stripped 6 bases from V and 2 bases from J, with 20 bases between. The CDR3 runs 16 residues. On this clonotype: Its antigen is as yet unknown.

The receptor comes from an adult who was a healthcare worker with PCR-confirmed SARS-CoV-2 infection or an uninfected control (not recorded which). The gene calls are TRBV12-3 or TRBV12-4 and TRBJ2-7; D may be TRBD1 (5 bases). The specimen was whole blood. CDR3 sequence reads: CASRSSTIRATYEQYF. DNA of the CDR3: TGTGCCAGCAGATCTTCAACGATCAGGGCCACCTACGAGCAGTACTTC.